This T cell receptor (beta chain) was recorded in a study of shared clonotypes between healthy human individuals. Losses at the gene ends were 0 bases for V and 4 bases for J; bases not matched to a gene: 7. The CDR3 is 16 amino acids. Germline V lookup: CDR1 SGHNT, CDR2 YENEEA. Template amounts of roughly 280 ng DNA, approximately 30,000 T cell genomes, were employed in unsorted PBMC replicate PCRs. As originally analysed: Filtering differed since immunoSEQ provided only junctions, with no quality scores. Data came from immunoSEQ multiplex PCR; TCRdb stores just in-frame clones and leaves some out. Clone size and V and J calls were adopted from that table, with D and trimming inferred from the DNA. Of fewer than 650,000 clones in the sample, around 78% were seen once. The donors were all Caucasian adults (living in Nashville, Tennessee). This clone was counted at least ten times.

This sequence joins TRBV11-3 and TRBJ1-1; 8 bases align to TRBD1. Input material: PBMCs. This receptor was obtained from a woman aged 40 to 50 in good health. Some clones in this sample may be carry-over from other donors' samples. The CDR3: CASSLDGRQGATEAFF. CDR3 DNA sequence: TGTGCCAGCAGCTTAGATGGGCGGCAGGGGGCCACTGAAGCTTTCTTT.